This T cell receptor (beta chain) was retrieved from a study of monozygotic twins with inflammatory bowel disease. Whole-study results and caveats: The authors found no support for a single strong IBD-associated signal or clonotype.

Without any T cell sorting, total RNA was isolated from whole blood. TCRdb re-called the 5' RACE reads; every CDR3 protein appears as one record, without DNA. The sample table includes 150,000 or so distinct CDR3 sequences. Looked up from germline, CDR1 is SGDLS and CDR2 is YYNGEE. CDR3 length equals 14 residues. As regards this clonotype: Antigen specificity is unknown.

What was sequenced was blood. The receptor comes from a human donor with ulcerative colitis or Crohn's disease, or a healthy co-twin of an affected twin (not recorded which). J is TRBJ2-7 and V is TRBV9; TCRdb outputs TRBD2, but without DNA this stays unchecked. The CDR3 loop is CASSLGTSSYEQYF.